Each of the 9 T cell receptor beta chains below was sequenced from the same sample in a study of blood T cells in healthy people across ages. With a J-beta primer mix and a sample-barcoded 5' primer, a second PCR ran 7 to 11 cycles. One entry per CDR3 protein, called by TCRdb with MiXCR from the 5' RACE reads. The sample has around 1,900,000 distinct CDR3 sequences, 39% seen once. The sample was blood. These receptors all stem from a human donor in good health.

This chain uses TRBV21-1 with TRBJ2-5; the D call of TRBD1 is as the table states it, not checked on the DNA. TRBV21-1 is given as a pseudogene. The CDR3 is made up of 15 amino acids. CDR3 amino acids: CASSKVGGGRETQYF. The CDR3 coding sequence is TGTGCCAGCAGCAAAGTTGGGGGGGGGCGAGAGACCCAGTACTTC.

The J gene is TRBJ2-1, the V gene TRBV20-1; 9 bases agree with TRBD2. The J call may be wrong; the DNA end is better matched by TRBJ2-7. CDR3 length equals 16 residues. The V gene's germline CDR1 is DFQATT and CDR2 SNEGSKA (reference sequence). Here the CDR3 reads CSADSPSAGGYNEQYF. The CDR3 DNA is TGCAGTGCCGACTCACCCTCGGCGGGGGGGTACAATGAGCAGTACTTC.

The V and J genes are TRBV2 and TRBJ1-2; D is uncertain. Germline V CDR1 and CDR2: SNHLY, FYNNEI. With 2 bases removed from V and 8 bases from J, the gap between germline ends came to 6 bases. This CDR3 region has 11 residues. The CDR3 DNA reads TGTGCCAGCAGTGAACCCCAGGGCTACACCTTC. This sequence encodes CASSEPQGYTF.

V gene TRBV10-3 combines with J gene TRBJ2-7; possible D gene TRBD1, 5 bases. V was pared by 4 bases and J by 0 bases, with 13 bases between. CDR3 length: 15 residues. Germline V CDR1 and CDR2: ENHRY, SYGVKD. CDR3 amino acids: CAISVTGLSSYEQYF. CDR3 DNA sequence: TGTGCCATCAGTGTTACAGGCCTAAGCTCCTACGAGCAGTACTTC.

This clonotype was recorded a few times. CDR3 region: CASSPWDRLETQYF. The CDR3 nucleotides are TGTGCCAGCAGCCCTTGGGACAGGCTGGAGACCCAGTACTTC. V is TRBV4-2 and J is TRBJ2-5; TRBD1 aligns across 8 bases. The CDR3 spans 14 residues. V was clipped by 4 bases and J by 5 bases; unmatched bases: 6. Germline V lookup: CDR1 LGHNA, CDR2 YNFKEQ.

This clonotype has more than one count but fewer than ten. The chain recombines TRBV7-3 with TRBJ2-1, with 7 positions matching TRBD2. The V gene end was trimmed by 5 bases and the J gene end by 6 bases; junction bases not matched to a gene: 4. The germline V gene has CDR1 SGHTA and CDR2 FQGTGA. The CDR3 spans 13 residues. CDR3 in DNA: TGTGCCAGCAGCCTAGCGGAAACCAATGAGCAGTTCTTC. Encoded protein: CASSLAETNEQFF.

This clonotype was picked up a small number of times. This chain joins TRBV7-9 and TRBJ2-4; 11 bases are a match to TRBD2. The J call may be faulty, since TRBJ2-7 better matches the DNA end. This CDR3 is built from 16 residues. In germline, CDR1 is SEHNR, CDR2 FQNEAQ (reference sequence). Here the CDR3 reads CASSIPSGGQAYEQYF. The CDR3 DNA reads as TGTGCCAGCAGCATCCCTAGCGGGGGGCAAGCCTACGAGCAGTACTTC.

The V call is TRBV6-1, the J call TRBJ2-3; D is uncertain. The CDR3 runs 17 residues. Germline assignment: CDR1 MNHNS and CDR2 SASEGT. The V end was cut by 5 bases, the J end by 2 bases, with 20 bases between. The CDR3 coding sequence is TGTGCCAGCAGTAGATTAAGAACGGGCCTCCCCACAGATACGCAGTATTTT. It translates to CASSRLRTGLPTDTQYF.

The chain recombines TRBV7-6 with TRBJ2-1; D might be TRBD1 (5 bases). This CDR3 contains 15 residues. Germline V gene sequence: CDR1 SGHVS, CDR2 FNYEAQ. V gave up 1 base and J gave up 10 bases, with 17 bases separating them. The CDR3 loop reads CASSLESGYAYEQFF. CDR3 sequence (DNA): TGTGCCAGCAGCTTAGAGTCAGGGTATGCCTACGAGCAGTTCTTC.